The 21 T cell receptor beta chains below were found in one sample sequenced in a study of blood T cell repertoires in COVID-19. Method: immunoSEQ multiplex PCR; TCRdb's copy keeps in-frame clones and lacks some. This table has some 87,000 clones, 89% appearing once. Input material: peripheral blood. The receptors derive from a woman in her 70s with acute or convalescent COVID-19.

This chain links TRBV21-1 with TRBJ1-2. TRBV21-1 corresponds to a pseudogene. This CDR3 has 9 amino acids. CDR3 DNA sequence: TGTGCCAGCAGGAGTGGCTACACCTTC. The encoded protein is CASRSGYTF.

V gene TRBV28 combines with J gene TRBJ1-1; 7 positions agree with TRBD1. CDR1 is MDHEN and CDR2 is SYDVKM in the germline V gene. The CDR3 covers 14 residues. V was pared by 4 bases and J by 5 bases, with 7 bases of the junction left unmatched. The DNA for the CDR3 is TGTGCCAGCAGTTCTACAGGGGAGGTTACTGAAGCTTTCTTT. Its translation: CASSSTGEVTEAFF.

This clone was seen just once. V is TRBV6-5 and J is TRBJ2-7, with a possible D match to TRBD1 (7 bases). The CDR3 is 15 amino acids. CDR1 is MNHEY and CDR2 is SVGAGI in the germline V gene. The V and J ends lost 6 bases and 3 bases respectively, with 18 bases between them. The CDR3 sequence is CASRFQPGDSYEQYV. The CDR3 DNA reads TGTGCCAGCAGGTTCCAACCGGGGGACAGCTACGAGCAGTACGTC.

CDR3 DNA sequence: TGTGCCAGCAGCATGGAGGGCCGGACTGAAGCTTTCTTT. This translates into CASSMEGRTEAFF. The V and J genes are TRBV2 and TRBJ1-1; D ambiguous. Germline lookup yields CDR1 SNHLY and CDR2 FYNNEI. The length of the CDR3 is 13 residues. Trimming shortened V by 6 bases and J by 5 bases, and 13 bases separated the two germline ends. The complete variable domain, with remaining parts taken from reference TRBV2 and TRBJ1-1, reads EPEVTQTPSHQVTQMGQEVILRCVPISNHLYFYWYRQILGQKVEFLVSFYNNEISEKSEIFDDQFSVERPDGSNFTLKIRSTKLEDSAMYFCASSMEGRTEAFFGQGTRLTVV.

This chain connects TRBV5-4 to TRBJ2-2; D not certain. V was pared by 0 bases and J by 5 bases, with 8 bases between. This CDR3 contains 14 residues. Germline-derived CDR1 and CDR2 are SGHNT and YYREEE (reference sequence). DNA of the CDR3: TGTGCCAGCAGCTTGGACATACAAACCGGGGAGCTGTTTTTT. Protein product: CASSLDIQTGELFF. The whole variable domain, remainder taken from reference TRBV5-4 and TRBJ2-2, is ETGVTQSPTHLIKTRGQQVTLRCSSQSGHNTVSWYQQALGQGPQFIFQYYREEENGRGNFPPRFSGLQFPNYSSELNVNALELDDSALYLCASSLDIQTGELFFGEGSRLTVL.

V is TRBV18 and J is TRBJ2-6; possibly TRBD2 for D (7 bases). The germline V gene encodes CDR1 KGHSH and CDR2 LQKENI. The CDR3 is 17 residues long. Trimming removed 0 bases from V and 2 bases from J, with 11 bases in between. The CDR3 sequence is CASSPPGGLAGANVLTF. For the CDR3, the DNA is TGTGCCAGCTCACCACCGGGGGGGCTGGCTGGGGCCAACGTCCTGACTTTC.

The rearrangement joins TRBV19 to TRBJ2-7; 8 nucleotides agree with TRBD2. This CDR3 is 15 amino acids long. Unmatched junction bases numbered 11, after V lost 6 bases and J lost 4 bases. Per the germline V gene, CDR1 is LNHDA and CDR2 is SQIVND (reference sequence). CDR3 sequence: CASRLAEGPRYEQYF. DNA for the CDR3: TGTGCCAGTAGACTAGCGGAAGGACCTAGATACGAGCAGTACTTC.

This sequence joins TRBV14 and TRBJ2-6; TRBD1 is a possible D gene (5 bases). Deletions cut 6 bases from V and 0 bases from J, with 9 bases between. CDR1 SGHDN and CDR2 FVKESK come from the germline V gene. The CDR3 has 15 amino acids. The DNA for the CDR3 is TGTGCCAGCAGGGTCACAGGCTCTGGGGCCAACGTCCTGACTTTC. It specifies CASRVTGSGANVLTF.

This clone was seen only a few times. Other DNA sequences in the same sample also yield this CDR3. The chain links TRBV28 to TRBJ1-5; 7 bases are shared with TRBD1. This CDR3 comprises 15 residues. The trim removed 4 bases at V and 2 bases at J, leaving 5 bases unmatched. Per the germline V gene, CDR1 is MDHEN and CDR2 is SYDVKM. For the CDR3, the DNA is TGTGCCAGCAGTTCACCCGGGACAGGCAATCAGCCCCAGCATTTT. Its protein product is CASSSPGTGNQPQHF.

The CDR3 is CASSPPPGYNEQFF. DNA for the CDR3: TGTGCCAGCTCACCCCCGCCAGGCTACAATGAGCAGTTCTTC. The chain recombines TRBV18 with TRBJ2-1; the D is unclear. Looked up from germline, CDR1 is KGHSH and CDR2 is LQKENI. The germline V and J ends were trimmed by 3 bases and 3 bases, with 9 bases remaining between them. The CDR3 length is 14 residues.

The CDR3 DNA reads as TGTGCCAGTAGTACTCAGGGTAGTAACTATGGCTACACCTTC. Translating gives CASSTQGSNYGYTF. This sequence joins TRBV19 and TRBJ1-2, with D perhaps TRBD1 (5 bases). CDR1 and CDR2 (germline): LNHDA, SQIVND (reference sequence). V was clipped by 4 bases and J by 1 base, with 10 bases between them. CDR3 size: 14 residues.

The chain employs TRBV30 and TRBJ2-7; 9 positions match TRBD1. Trimming took 0 bases from V and 3 from J; bases not matched to a gene: 3. This CDR3 has 14 amino acids. Germline V CDR1 and CDR2: GTSNPN, SVGIG (reference sequence). The CDR3 sequence is CAWSVGQGFYEQYF. DNA for the CDR3: TGTGCCTGGAGTGTCGGACAGGGGTTCTACGAGCAGTACTTC. Variable domain in full (rest from reference TRBV30 and TRBJ2-7): SQTIHQWPATLVQPVGSPLSLECTVEGTSNPNLYWYRQAAGRGLQLLFYSVGIGQISSEVPQNLSASRPQDRQFILSSKKLLLSDSGFYLCAWSVGQGFYEQYFGPGTRLTVT.

The CDR3 here is CASSYSRTAYNEQFF. The CDR3 DNA reads as TGTGCCAGCAGTTACTCCCGGACTGCCTACAATGAGCAGTTCTTC. This sequence joins TRBV6-5 and TRBJ2-1, with D perhaps TRBD2 (5 bases). V lost 0 bases, J lost 2 bases, and 8 bases lay in between. The CDR3 consists of 15 residues. CDR1 is MNHEY and CDR2 is SVGAGI in the germline V gene.

CDR3 sequence (DNA): TGTGCCAGCAGCCAAGGACTAGCGGAGTCCTACGAGCAGTACTTC. Amino acids: CASSQGLAESYEQYF. The V and J genes are TRBV14 and TRBJ2-7; 9 positions match TRBD2. From germline, CDR1 is SGHDN and CDR2 FVKESK. The CDR3 totals 15 residues. V trimming: 1 base; J trimming: 1 base; junction bases outside the gene matches: 2.

The rearrangement uses TRBV6-5 and TRBJ2-7; TRBD2 matches at 10 bases. Germline loops: CDR1 MNHEY, CDR2 SVGAGI. CDR3 length: 14 amino acids. The junction had 6 bases not matched to a gene; V was cut back by 6 bases and J by 4 bases. The CDR3 protein is CASSPLAGRYEQYF. The CDR3 DNA follows: TGTGCCAGCAGCCCACTAGCGGGAAGATACGAGCAGTACTTC.

The chain carries TRBV29-1 and TRBJ2-3, with a weak D call TRBD2 (6 bases). CDR1 SQVTM and CDR2 ANQGSEA come from the germline V gene. V was shortened by 4 bases and J by 3 bases, with 8 bases between the two germline ends. This CDR3 has 12 residues. The CDR3 region has the DNA TGCAGCGTTGCGCTAGCGACAGATACGCAGTATTTT. This gives the protein CSVALATDTQYF.

The CDR3 coding sequence is TGTGCCATCAATGTTAGGAGGGCCGGCTATGGCTACACCTTC. Translating gives CAINVRRAGYGYTF. The V call is TRBV10-3, the J call TRBJ1-2; no firm D call. V was trimmed by 7 bases and J by 4 bases, leaving 16 bases between them. This CDR3 comprises 14 residues. Germline CDR1 is ENHRY and CDR2 is SYGVKD.

The genes are TRBV5-1 and TRBJ1-1; D not resolved. Trimming cost V 2 bases and J 1 base, with 18 bases left between them. Germline V lookup: CDR1 SGHRS, CDR2 YFSETQ. This CDR3 has 17 residues. CDR3 in amino acids: CASSFGSGSPSNTEAFF. The CDR3 coding sequence is TGCGCCAGCAGCTTCGGTTCCGGGAGCCCGTCGAACACTGAAGCTTTCTTT.

The genes are TRBV27 and TRBJ1-1, with TRBD1 identical over 9 bases. The CDR3 consists of 17 residues. J lost 1 base, V lost 4 bases, and 10 bases had no gene match. CDR1 is MNHEY and CDR2 is SMNVEV in the germline V gene (reference sequence). The CDR3 DNA reads TGTGCCAGCAGTTACGGGCGACAGGGGGTAAGGAACACTGAAGCTTTCTTT. Protein: CASSYGRQGVRNTEAFF.

This rearrangement joins TRBV5-1 to TRBJ2-2; 7 bases are shared with TRBD1. Germline V gene sequence: CDR1 SGHRS, CDR2 YFSETQ. The CDR3 has 16 residues. The J segment lost 0 bases and the V segment lost 4 bases, leaving 6 bases of the junction unmatched. The CDR3 coding sequence is TGCGCCAGCAGCCTCCCGACAGGGCCGAACACCGGGGAGCTGTTTTTT. Amino acids: CASSLPTGPNTGELFF.

This chain connects TRBV13 to TRBJ2-3, with 8 bases fitting TRBD2. Germline V lookup: CDR1 PRHDT, CDR2 FYEKMQ (reference sequence). The CDR3 has 19 amino acids. Trimming cost V 3 bases and J 0 bases; bases outside gene matches: 14. Here the CDR3 reads CASSLNRRAGGRSTDTQYF. CDR3 sequence (DNA): TGTGCCAGCAGCTTGAACCGAAGGGCGGGGGGCCGGAGCACAGATACGCAGTATTTT.